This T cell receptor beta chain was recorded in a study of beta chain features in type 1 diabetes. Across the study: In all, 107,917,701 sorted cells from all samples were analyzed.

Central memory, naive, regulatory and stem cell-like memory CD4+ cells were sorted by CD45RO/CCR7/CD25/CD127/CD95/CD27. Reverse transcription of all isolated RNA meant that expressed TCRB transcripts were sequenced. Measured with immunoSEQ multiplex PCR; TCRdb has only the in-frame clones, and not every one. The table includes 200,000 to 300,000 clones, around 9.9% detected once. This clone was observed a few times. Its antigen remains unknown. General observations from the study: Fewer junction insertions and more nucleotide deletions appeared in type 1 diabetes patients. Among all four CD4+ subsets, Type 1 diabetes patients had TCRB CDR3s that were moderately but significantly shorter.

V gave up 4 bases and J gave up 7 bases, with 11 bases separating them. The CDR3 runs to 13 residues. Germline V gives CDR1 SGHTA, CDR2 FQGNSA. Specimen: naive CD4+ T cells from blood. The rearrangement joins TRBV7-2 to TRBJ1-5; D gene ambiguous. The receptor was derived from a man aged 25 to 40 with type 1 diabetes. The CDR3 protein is CASSSDFNQPQHF. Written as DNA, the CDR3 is TGTGCCAGCAGCTCGGACTTTAACCAGCCCCAGCATTTT.